Presented here are 11 T cell receptor beta chains from one specimen sequenced in a study of T cell responses to AZD1222 COVID-19 vaccine. The data were produced by immunoSEQ multiplex PCR, yet TCRdb's version contains in-frame clones alone and is incomplete. The data hold 110,000 or so clones, with about nine tenths observed a single time. The sequences come from peripheral blood, collected 28 days after the second dose of the MenACWY control vaccine. These receptor sequences come from an adult who received the MenACWY meningococcal vaccine as a control.

The chain couples TRBV18 to TRBJ2-3, with a weak D call TRBD2 (5 bases). The CDR3 spans 17 residues. Germline loops: CDR1 KGHSH, CDR2 LQKENI. Deletions cut 0 bases from V and 4 bases from J, with 17 bases between. In DNA, the CDR3 is TGTGCCAGCTCACCACCGGACTCCCCAAGGCGGGCAGATACGCAGTATTTT. This gives the protein CASSPPDSPRRADTQYF.

The V gene is TRBV27, the J gene TRBJ2-2, with D unresolved. The CDR3 sequence is 17 residues long. The germline gives CDR1 MNHEY, CDR2 SMNVEV (reference sequence). The V and J ends lost 0 bases and 7 bases respectively, with 18 bases between them. CDR3 amino acids: CASSLSVLSGFNGELFF. The CDR3 DNA follows: TGTGCCAGCAGTTTATCTGTATTGTCCGGGTTTAACGGGGAGCTGTTTTTT.

The chain joins TRBV11-2 to TRBJ2-1; D gene ambiguous. Germline V gene data show CDR1 as SGHAT and CDR2 as FQNNGV. The CDR3 loop spans 11 amino acids. Trimming cost V 3 bases and J 9 bases, with 6 bases left between them. CDR3 loop: CASSFSGEQFF. CDR3 nucleotides: TGTGCCAGCAGCTTCTCTGGTGAGCAGTTCTTC.

The rearrangement joins TRBV7-2 to TRBJ2-2, with D perhaps matching TRBD2 (5 bases). The V end was cut by 4 bases, the J end by 5 bases, with 17 bases between. In germline, CDR1 is SGHTA, CDR2 FQGNSA. The CDR3 is made up of 16 amino acids. CDR3 bases: TGTGCCAGCAGCTCCCTATTCAGGACTCAGACCGGGGAGCTGTTTTTT. Protein product: CASSSLFRTQTGELFF.

This chain links TRBV2 with TRBJ2-5; a weak D match, TRBD1 (5 bases). Germline V gives CDR1 SNHLY, CDR2 FYNNEI. V gave up 7 bases and J gave up 4 bases, with 16 bases separating them. The length of the CDR3 is 14 residues. The CDR3 DNA reads as TGTGCCAGCACCTCCGCGTGGGGCCCAGAGACCCAGTACTTC. It codes for CASTSAWGPETQYF.

V gene TRBV29-1 combines with J gene TRBJ2-2; tentatively, D is TRBD2 (5 bases). V was cut by 2 bases and J by 4 bases, with 14 bases left in between. Germline V gene lookup returns CDR1 SQVTM and CDR2 ANQGSEA. The CDR3 consists of 15 residues. CDR3 nucleotide sequence: TGCAGCGTTGAATTCGAGCGGTCCGCCACCGGGGAGCTGTTTTTT. Translating it yields CSVEFERSATGELFF.

The genes are TRBV18 and TRBJ2-2; maybe TRBD2 (5 bases). Germline CDR1 is KGHSH and CDR2 is LQKENI. Trimming left V 6 bases short and J 1 base short, with 12 bases between. The CDR3 runs to 15 residues. CDR3 nucleotide sequence: TGTGCCAGCTCCTTCTCGGGATTGAACACCGGGGAGCTGTTTTTT. Its protein product is CASSFSGLNTGELFF.

The genes are TRBV7-3 and TRBJ2-1; TRBD2 is a possible D gene (5 bases). Trimming cost V 5 bases and J 5 bases, with 16 bases left between them. This CDR3 is 15 amino acids long. The germline V gene has CDR1 SGHTA and CDR2 FQGTGA. This CDR3 is CASSLEGLLDNEQFF. The CDR3 DNA is TGTGCCAGCAGCCTCGAGGGTCTACTTGACAATGAGCAGTTCTTC.

The chain couples TRBV7-3 to TRBJ2-7; D is uncertain. Germline assignment: CDR1 SGHTA and CDR2 FQGTGA. CDR3 length: 14 residues. V lost 5 bases and J 2 bases, leaving 13 bases between the germline ends. The CDR3 bases are TGTGCCAGCAGCCCAGGCGGCTTCACCTACGAGCAGTACTTC. Its protein is CASSPGGFTYEQYF.

This chain joins TRBV19 and TRBJ2-3, with 11 bases matching TRBD2. The germline CDR1 and CDR2 sequences are LNHDA and SQIVND (reference sequence). J was trimmed by 6 bases and V by 1 base; bases with no gene match: 9. This CDR3 comprises 17 residues. DNA for the CDR3: TGTGCCAGTAGTATAGTCCATCTAGCGGGAGGTTCGGATACGCAGTATTTT. It yields the protein CASSIVHLAGGSDTQYF. Full variable domain (missing parts from reference TRBV19 and TRBJ2-3): DGGITQSPKYLFRKEGQNVTLSCEQNLNHDAMYWYRQDPGQGLRLIYYSQIVNDFQKGDIAEGYSVSREKKESFPLTVTSAQKNPTAFYLCASSIVHLAGGSDTQYFGPGTRLTVL.

This chain joins TRBV5-1 and TRBJ2-2, with a possible D match to TRBD2 (5 bases). The germline V gene has CDR1 SGHRS and CDR2 YFSETQ. The CDR3 sequence is 15 residues long. The V gene lost 0 bases and the J gene lost 4 bases, with 10 bases spanning the gap. The CDR3 region is CASSLASGTTGELFF. CDR3 in DNA: TGCGCCAGCAGCTTGGCCAGCGGAACCACCGGGGAGCTGTTTTTT.